A single sample is the source of the 13 T cell receptor beta chains below, sequenced in a study of blood T cell repertoires in COVID-19. Clones were sequenced by immunoSEQ multiplex PCR, and TCRdb holds only the in-frame ones, with some missing. This sample yields 270,000 or so clones, of which around 88% are seen a single time; over 1% belongs to the top ten. The specimen was PBMCs or T cells enriched from blood (not recorded which). Every receptor here comes from a woman aged 40 to 55 with acute COVID-19.

The V call is TRBV7-9, the J call TRBJ1-2, with TRBD1 matching over 7 bases. V shed 4 bases and J 8 bases; nucleotides not matched to a gene: 7. In germline, CDR1 is SEHNR, CDR2 FQNEAQ (reference sequence). The CDR3 loop spans 13 amino acids. CDR3 sequence reads: CASSSPGQRGYTF. The CDR3 DNA follows: TGTGCCAGCAGCTCACCGGGACAGAGAGGCTACACCTTC.

The V gene is TRBV12-5, the J gene TRBJ1-2; TRBD1 aligns across 8 bases. Germline CDR1 reads LGHNT; CDR2 reads FRNRAP. The CDR3 has 13 amino acids. With 6 bases clipped from V and 4 bases from J, the junction kept 4 bases outside the gene matches. The CDR3: CASGPGTGYGYTF. CDR3 bases: TGTGCTAGTGGGCCCGGGACAGGCTATGGCTACACCTTC.

This chain links TRBV4-1 with TRBJ1-1, with 8 bases matching TRBD1. Trimming at V came to 0 bases and at J to 4 bases, leaving 16 bases not matched to a gene. Per the germline V gene, CDR1 is MGHRA and CDR2 is YSYEKL. The CDR3 covers 19 residues. The chain's CDR3 is CASSQDQGQAILRGTEAFF. DNA of the CDR3: TGCGCCAGCAGCCAAGATCAGGGACAGGCGATCCTGCGGGGCACTGAAGCTTTCTTT.

This rearrangement joins TRBV6-5 to TRBJ1-5; TRBD1 agrees at 9 bases. The CDR3 has 14 amino acids. The trim removed 4 bases at V and 5 bases at J, leaving 3 bases unmatched. Germline V CDR1 and CDR2: MNHEY, SVGAGI. The CDR3 loop reads CASSWDRDYQPQHF. CDR3 nucleotide sequence: TGTGCCAGCAGTTGGGACAGGGATTATCAGCCCCAGCATTTT.

This clone was recorded a few times. The gene calls are TRBV9 and TRBJ1-1, with TRBD1 identical over 12 bases. This CDR3 region has 17 residues. The junction had 10 bases not matched to a gene; V was cut back by 2 bases and J by 5 bases. Per the germline V gene, CDR1 is SGDLS and CDR2 is YYNGEE. CDR3 nucleotide sequence: TGTGCCAGCAGCGTCTCCCGGGACAGGGGGCGCCGGACTGAAGCTTTCTTT. Translating gives CASSVSRDRGRRTEAFF.

The J gene is TRBJ2-3, the V gene TRBV5-4; TRBD1 matches 10 bases. V dropped 5 bases and J dropped 6; count of bases not matched to a gene: 12. This CDR3 is 16 amino acids long. Per the germline V gene, CDR1 is SGHNT and CDR2 is YYREEE (reference sequence). The CDR3 region is CASRGISGTGADTQYF. The DNA for the CDR3 is TGTGCCAGCAGGGGGATTTCCGGGACAGGGGCGGATACGCAGTATTTT.

The chain links TRBV4-1 to TRBJ2-5, with 10 positions matching TRBD2. V shed 0 bases and J 5 bases; nucleotides not matched to a gene: 6. The CDR3 loop spans 16 amino acids. Germline CDR1 MGHRA, CDR2 YSYEKL. The CDR3 DNA is TGCGCCAGCAGCCAAGAGTCTAGCGGGAGAGCCGAGACCCAGTACTTC. Its protein is CASSQESSGRAETQYF.

CDR3 bases: TGTGCCAGCAGTTTGTCAGGGGCCGGGGAGCTGTTTTTT. Translated: CASSLSGAGELFF. The chain recombines TRBV28 with TRBJ2-2; D might be TRBD1 (6 bases). Germline V gene data show CDR1 as MDHEN and CDR2 as SYDVKM. The CDR3 spans 13 residues. V was shortened by 3 bases and J by 6 bases, with 8 bases between the two germline ends.

The chain recombines TRBV5-8 with TRBJ2-3; 9 bases are a match to TRBD2. CDR1 SGHTS and CDR2 YDEGEE come from the germline V gene. The CDR3 runs 16 residues. The V and J ends lost 0 bases and 6 bases, in that order; junction bases with no gene match: 8. The CDR3 DNA is TGTGCCAGCAGCTTGGATGTAGCGGGAGTCGGGGATACGCAGTATTTT. As protein: CASSLDVAGVGDTQYF.

The V call is TRBV15, the J call TRBJ2-3, with TRBD1 matching over 8 bases. CDR3 length: 14 residues. Germline CDR1 is LNHNV and CDR2 is YYDKDF (reference sequence). After removal of 3 bases from V and 6 bases from J, the junction contained 5 bases not matched to a gene. CDR3 sequence reads: CATSRDREYDTQYF. DNA of the CDR3: TGTGCCACCAGCAGGGACAGGGAGTATGATACGCAGTATTTT. The complete variable domain, with remaining parts taken from reference TRBV15 and TRBJ2-3, reads DAMVIQNPRYQVTQFGKPVTLSCSQTLNHNVMYWYQQKSSQAPKLLFHYYDKDFNNEADTPDNFQSRRPNTSFCFLDIRSPGLGDTAMYLCATSRDREYDTQYFGPGTRLTVL.

The CDR3 region has the DNA TGTGCCAGCAGCTTAAGTTTTCGGGGGACCGAAGCTTTCTTT. This encodes CASSLSFRGTEAFF. The rearrangement joins TRBV7-9 to TRBJ1-1; maybe TRBD1 (5 bases). This CDR3 has 14 residues. The germline CDR1 and CDR2 sequences are SEHNR and FQNEAQ (reference sequence). V lost 2 bases and J lost 8, with 15 bases in between.

The gene calls are TRBV19 and TRBJ1-1; possibly TRBD1 for D (6 bases). V was cut by 3 bases and J by 3 bases, with 17 bases left in between. The CDR3 is 16 residues long. CDR1 is LNHDA and CDR2 is SQIVND in the germline V gene (reference sequence). The CDR3 region has the DNA TGTGCCAGTAGTATTTGGGGAGGGGGGAGCGACACTGAAGCTTTCTTT. Translated, it gives CASSIWGGGSDTEAFF.

The rearrangement uses TRBV12-5 and TRBJ2-1; 13 bases line up with TRBD2. V was clipped by 5 bases and J by 5 bases; unmatched bases: 6. The CDR3 totals 16 residues. CDR1 and CDR2 (germline): LGHNT, FRNRAP. CDR3 coding DNA: TGTGCTAGTGGTATCCGAGGACTAGCGGGGGACAATGAGCAGTTCTTC. It yields the protein CASGIRGLAGDNEQFF.